The rows below give T cell receptor beta chains drawn from one sample of a study of blood T cell repertoires in COVID-19. The method was immunoSEQ multiplex PCR; TCRdb's version includes in-frame clones alone and lacks a portion of them. The sample has 120,000 or so clones, 80% to 90% seen once. Specimen: peripheral blood. The receptors were gathered from a man in his forties with acute or convalescent COVID-19. Each CDR3 is given with its conserved first and last residue. The D gene is left open where the match is weak. Some rows have no size entry. The others give once, few or many, or a class for an expanded clone.

v_call	j_call	d_call	clone_size	cdr3_nt	cdr3_aa
TRBV6-5	TRBJ1-1	.	.	TGTGCCAGCACCCACCGGGACAACTGGAACACTGAAGCTTTCTTT	CASTHRDNWNTEAFF
TRBV10-1	TRBJ1-5	TRBD1	.	TGCGCCAGTGACAGGGCAGATCTATATCCCCAGCATTTT	CASDRADLYPQHF
TRBV6-5	TRBJ1-5	.	.	TGTGCCAGCAGTACTGCAGGGTACAATCAGCCCCAGCATTTT	CASSTAGYNQPQHF
TRBV11-2	TRBJ2-6	TRBD2	.	TGTGCCAGCAGCTTCCCCGGACTAGCGGGCCTCTCTGGGGCCAACGTCCTGACTTTC	CASSFPGLAGLSGANVLTF
TRBV9	TRBJ2-2	TRBD2	.	TGTGCCAGCAGCCCCCAGACTAGCGGGAGGTCCGGGGAGCTGTTTTTT	CASSPQTSGRSGELFF
TRBV19	TRBJ1-5	.	.	TGTGCCAGTAGTATCGACATTAGCAATCAGCCCCAGCATTTT	CASSIDISNQPQHF
TRBV5-1	TRBJ2-3	.	.	TGCGCCAGCAGCTTGACTAGCACAGATACGCAGTATTTT	CASSLTSTDTQYF
TRBV29-1	TRBJ1-4	.	.	TGCAGCGTTGTTTATGAGGGGAGGAATGAAAAACTGTTTTTT	CSVVYEGRNEKLFF
TRBV6-6	TRBJ1-3	.	.	TGTGCCAGCAGACCCGCTCAGGGAGGGGGGAACACCATATATTTT	CASRPAQGGGNTIYF
TRBV18	TRBJ1-4	TRBD1	.	TGTGCCAGCTCACCGGGACAGCGAAATGAAAAACTGTTTTTT	CASSPGQRNEKLFF
TRBV20-1	TRBJ1-4	.	once	TGCAGTGCTAGTACGGAGGAAAAACTGTTTTTT	CSASTEEKLFF
TRBV29-1	TRBJ2-1	.	.	TGCAGCGTTGAAGTGGCGGGGCCCCTTTCCAATGAGCAGTTCTTC	CSVEVAGPLSNEQFF
TRBV7-8	TRBJ2-2	TRBD1	.	TGTGCCAGCAGCGGGGGACAGAGAGACACCGGGGAGCTGTTTTTT	CASSGGQRDTGELFF
TRBV5-6	TRBJ1-2	TRBD1	.	TGTGCCAGCAGCCTAACCGGGACAGCTTCCTATGGCTACACCTTC	CASSLTGTASYGYTF
TRBV20-1	TRBJ2-5	TRBD2	.	TGCAGTGCTAGTTGGCTAGCGGTTCAAGAGACCCAGTACTTC	CSASWLAVQETQYF
TRBV2	TRBJ1-5	TRBD1	.	TGTGCCAGCAGGGACAGGGGGCCCGGCAATCAGCCCCAGCATTTT	CASRDRGPGNQPQHF
TRBV11-2	TRBJ1-2	.	.	TGTGCCAGCAGCTTCCCCGGGACAACGTTTCTCATCTCCGGCTACACCTTC	CASSFPGTTFLISGYTF
TRBV6-2/TRBV6-3	TRBJ2-1	TRBD2	.	TGTGCCAGCAGTTCCCTGGGACTAGCGCCCGACAATGAGCAGTTCTTC	CASSSLGLAPDNEQFF
TRBV6-2/TRBV6-3	TRBJ2-5	.	.	TGTGCCAGCAGTTACGGGCAGAAAGAGACCCAGTACTTC	CASSYGQKETQYF
TRBV19	TRBJ1-3	.	.	TGTGCCAGTAGTATAGGTACATCTGGAAACACCATATATTTT	CASSIGTSGNTIYF
TRBV5-1	TRBJ2-7	.	.	TGCGCCAGCAGCTTCGGGGACAAACCCTACGAGCAGTACTTC	CASSFGDKPYEQYF
TRBV9	TRBJ1-1	.	.	TGTGCCAGCAGCTCAGGTGACAGGCCGGGCACTGAAGCTTTCTTT	CASSSGDRPGTEAFF
TRBV7-2	TRBJ1-2	.	.	TGTGCCAGCATGGCACCCTATGGCTACACCTTC	CASMAPYGYTF
TRBV29-1	TRBJ1-5	.	.	TGCAGCGTAAAGACAGGCCTCAATCAGCCCCAGCATTTT	CSVKTGLNQPQHF
TRBV6-1	TRBJ1-1	TRBD1	.	TGTGCCAGCAGCGAAGACAGGGGCTCTAACACTGAAGCTTTCTTT	CASSEDRGSNTEAFF
TRBV6-6	TRBJ2-7	TRBD1	.	TGTGCCAGCAGTTACCCCCCAGGGGGCGTCTCCTACGAGCAGTACTTC	CASSYPPGGVSYEQYF
TRBV27	TRBJ1-1	TRBD1	.	TGTGCCAGCAGTTCCTACGCCCGGGACAGGGAAAGATCTGAAGCTTTCTTT	CASSSYARDRERSEAFF
TRBV6-1	TRBJ2-5	TRBD1	.	TGTGCCAGCAGTGAGGGGACAGGGTGGGGGACCCAGTACTTC	CASSEGTGWGTQYF
TRBV5-4	TRBJ2-7	TRBD1	.	TGTGCCAGCAGCGAAAGACAGGGATCCTCCTACGAGCAGTACTTC	CASSERQGSSYEQYF
TRBV3-1/TRBV3-2	TRBJ1-2	.	.	TGTGCCAGCAGCCAAGATGGGCCAGGGCCCTATGGCTACACCTTC	CASSQDGPGPYGYTF
TRBV18	TRBJ2-3	TRBD2	.	TGTGCCAGCTCACCACCCAACCGACTAGCGGGCACAGATACGCAGTATTTT	CASSPPNRLAGTDTQYF
TRBV15	TRBJ2-7	TRBD1	.	TGTGCCACCAGCAGAATAGGACAGGGGTCCTACGAGCAGTACTTC	CATSRIGQGSYEQYF
TRBV7-9	TRBJ2-7	TRBD2	.	TGTGCCAGCAGCTCAGGACTAGCGGAAAAGCAGTACTTC	CASSSGLAEKQYF
TRBV2	TRBJ2-2	.	.	TGTGCCAGCCTGTCATCGGGTGCGGGCACCGGGGAGCTGTTTTTT	CASLSSGAGTGELFF
TRBV25-1	TRBJ1-2	.	.	TGTGCCAGCAGTGAGTCTGGGGCGCATGGCTACACCTTC	CASSESGAHGYTF
TRBV27	TRBJ2-7	TRBD2	.	TGTGCCAGCAGAACCGGGACTAGCGGGTCCTACGAGCAGTACTTC	CASRTGTSGSYEQYF
TRBV5-4	TRBJ2-1	TRBD2	.	TGTGCCAGCAGCCCCGGGAGGGCGAACTACAATGAGCAGTTCTTC	CASSPGRANYNEQFF
TRBV19	TRBJ1-2	.	.	TGTGCCAGTAGTATAGGCGGGGCTAACTATGGCTACACCTTC	CASSIGGANYGYTF
TRBV10-2	TRBJ1-3	TRBD1	.	TGCGCCAGCAGTGCACGGACAGGGGCTGGAAACACCATATATTTT	CASSARTGAGNTIYF
TRBV23-1	TRBJ2-3	TRBD2	.	TGCGCCAGCAGCCTTGGTAGCGGGGCTGGCACAGATACGCAGTATTTT	CASSLGSGAGTDTQYF
TRBV7-9	TRBJ1-1	TRBD1	.	TGTGCCAGCAGCCCATTCCGGGACAGGGTTACTGAAGCTTTCTTT	CASSPFRDRVTEAFF
TRBV7-7	TRBJ2-6	.	.	TGTGCCAGCAGCCCCACCCCAGGGGCTGGTGGGGCCAACGTCCTGACTTTC	CASSPTPGAGGANVLTF
TRBV7-9	TRBJ2-3	.	.	TGTGCCAGCAGCGCCCCGGGACACCAAAGCACAGATACGCAGTATTTT	CASSAPGHQSTDTQYF
TRBV7-2	TRBJ1-5	.	.	TGTGCCAGCAGCTTAACACCAGGGAATCAGCCCCAGCATTTT	CASSLTPGNQPQHF
TRBV7-2	TRBJ2-7	TRBD2	.	TGTGCCAGCAGCTTGGAGGGACTAGCGGGGGTCGAGCAGTACTTC	CASSLEGLAGVEQYF
TRBV12-3/TRBV12-4	TRBJ1-2	.	.	TGTGCCAGCAGTTTAGCGCTGGGGCTGGGCTACACCTTC	CASSLALGLGYTF
TRBV29-1	TRBJ2-5	.	once	TGCAGCGTCAGGGCCCAAGAGACCCAGTACTTC	CSVRAQETQYF
TRBV9	TRBJ1-4	TRBD1	.	TGTGCCAGCAGCGGAACCGGGACAGGGAAAGAAAAACTGTTTTTT	CASSGTGTGKEKLFF
TRBV25-1	TRBJ2-7	.	.	TGTGCCAGCACCCAACGCGTATACGAGCAGTACTTC	CASTQRVYEQYF
TRBV29-1	TRBJ2-5	TRBD1	.	TGCAGCGTTGCATCGGGGGGACAGGGGCGCGAGACCCAGTACTTC	CSVASGGQGRETQYF
TRBV7-3	TRBJ2-1	TRBD2	.	TGTGCCAGCAGCTTAGGGATTGCGGGGGGGCATGAGCAGTTCTTC	CASSLGIAGGHEQFF
TRBV7-3	TRBJ2-2	TRBD2	.	TGTGCCAGCAGCCACGGGGAGGGCGGGGAGCTGTTTTTT	CASSHGEGGELFF
TRBV7-3	TRBJ1-1	.	once	TGTGCCAGCAGCCTAGGCACAGGGCCTGAAGCTTTCTTT	CASSLGTGPEAFF
TRBV18	TRBJ1-2	.	.	TGTGCCAGCTCACCGGCCACGGGGGACTATGGCTACACCTTC	CASSPATGDYGYTF